This TCR beta chain is drawn from a study of T cell responses to AZD1222 COVID-19 vaccine. Clones were read by immunoSEQ multiplex PCR, and TCRdb kept only the in-frame ones, dropping some. The table has fewer than 200,000 clones, around 88% seen once. Second-dose intervals near 4 or 12 weeks were combined. Study findings and constraints: White British people made up most donors, females outnumbered males, and clonal diversity was possibly underestimated. Reportedly, close to half of spike-specific TCRs are directed against unmutated variant regions.

Looked up from germline, CDR1 is MDHEN and CDR2 is SYDVKM. The trim removed 8 bases at V and 4 bases at J, leaving 3 bases unmatched. The CDR3 consists of 12 residues. Note on this clone: What it binds is unknown.

This sequence joins TRBV28 and TRBJ1-1, with 8 bases aligning to TRBD1. This clonotype originated in an adult who received the AZD1222 COVID-19 vaccine. The source was peripheral blood, collected 28 days after the second AZD1222 dose. The CDR3 nucleotides are TGTGCCAGCTTGACAGGGGTCACTGAAGCTTTCTTT. Amino acids: CASLTGVTEAFF.